The subject of this entry is one T cell receptor (beta chain). This clonotype occurred many times. Its target antigen remains unknown. Per-base qualities were not stored, and no clone one base away is much larger. This entry is derived from a study of T cells in Graves' hyperthyroidism and ophthalmopathy (dated by TCRdb to about 2019). As for the study more broadly: Peripheral blood samples were taken at the time of initial diagnosis, prior to any treatment. TCR Vbeta CDR3 sequencing of fewer than 150 peripheral blood samples (over 40 ophthalmopathy, around 80 hyperthyroidism and some 17 progressor patients) is reported in the paper. Thyroid tissue and blood T-cell repertoires from about six Graves' hyperthyroidism patients were also compared in the study. An independent validation cohort of 18 to 20 hyperthyroidism patients and 17 patients who later progressed to ophthalmopathy tested prospective prediction of ophthalmopathy. Following sampling, methimazole starting at 30 mg daily was given to hyperthyroidism patients, and high-dose intravenous methylprednisolone was given to ophthalmopathy patients. The 75 to 100 discovery patients were randomly split 7:3 into training and test sets. To identify TCR V-J signatures that set the groups apart, the researchers used a discovery cohort of 100 patients, made up of under 50 with Graves' ophthalmopathy and 57 with stable Graves' hyperthyroidism.

Overall results and qualifications from the work: Most expanded thyroid clonotypes (frequency above 0.001) were also detected in blood, a finding suggesting that blood repertoires may reflect thyroid immune responses. No statistical method was used to fix the sample size in advance, and group allocation was not hidden from the investigators. Ophthalmopathy was separated from stable hyperthyroidism by a 13 V-J signature model, with just over 85% sensitivity and approximately 81% specificity obtained in cross-validation and 80%/75% obtained in testing. In validation, the model predicted progression to ophthalmopathy a median of around six months before onset, with approximately 68% sensitivity and 72.22% specificity.

TCR beta CDR3 regions were amplified from RNA transcripts. A first-round RT-PCR of the TCR CDR3 used the HTBI primer set with the Qiagen OneStep RT-PCR kit. A second multiplex PCR round built the libraries, followed by size selection and purification. Libraries were sequenced paired-end with 100 bp reads on an Illumina HiSeq2000. The original methods were these. Raw data were processed with SOAPnuke, discarding reads with adapters, uncalled bases, mean Phred below 15, or no exact constant-primer or identifier match. COPE v1.2.5 was used to merge high-quality paired reads, and clonotypes were defined as unique nucleotide sequences. MiTCR v1.1 was used to align clonotypes to the IMGT TRBV, TRBD and TRBJ reference segments. Analysis was restricted to V-J combinations with a frequency above 0.0001, which covered 98% to 99.2% of repertoires. A TCS score was defined as the ratio between F50 (clonal expansion) and ExV (chaos), using BLOSUM62-based TCRdist between CDR3 peptides within each V-J. Welch's t-statistics and random forest reduced fewer than 600 V-J features to 13, which were used in a naive Bayes classifier (R e1071). TCRdb trimmed the raw reads at Q25, called clones with MiXCR and kept productive beta chains. One record per CDR3 amino acid sequence lists the most common genes and DNA. TCRdb's processing, not the authors' own work, is the source of the V and J calls. Across this sample there are about 560,000 distinct CDR3 sequences, with 15% to 20% seen only once. The ten most abundant clones make up 18% of the sample.

There are 14 amino acids in the CDR3, from cysteine to phenylalanine inclusive. The sequence is cut down to CDR3 DNA, 42 bases in frame from base 1. CDR1 and CDR2 are read off the germline V gene as KGHDR and SFDVKD. V sheds 3 bases and J sheds 1 base, leaving 8 bases between their ends. Stable Graves' hyperthyroidism was defined as the absence of progression to ophthalmopathy over 18 months of follow-up. Hyperthyroidism patients were newly diagnosed, had a disease duration of under 2 months, and were aged 18 to 65 years. Any patient with an uncontrolled infection, another autoimmune disease, pregnancy or lactation was excluded. Clinical symptoms, serum thyroxine and TRAb, thyroid ultrasound, and orbital computed tomography formed the basis for the diagnoses. Ficoll-Paque density gradient centrifugation was used to isolate PBMCs from 9.5 to 10 ml of fresh peripheral blood. Total RNA was extracted using Trizol reagent, and RNA quality was assessed on an Agilent 2100 Bioanalyzer.

The sequence joins TRBV24-1 to TRBJ1-1; no D gene call is confident. The source of this sequence is a woman under 30 with Graves' hyperthyroidism. The specimen was blood. The CDR3 here reads CATSDNLQNTEAFF. The nucleotide sequence reads TGTGCCACCAGTGATAATCTTCAGAACACTGAAGCTTTCTTT.